What follows is one T cell receptor (beta chain) and its context. The antigen is undetermined. This entry belongs to a study of glioma-infiltrating T cells after dendritic cell vaccination. Study at large: Autologous tumor lysate was loaded overnight onto monocyte-derived dendritic cells grown seven to eight days with IL-4 and GM-CSF. Findings and caveats of the study: Higher pretreatment TIL content predicted longer progression-free time and survival.

The immunoSEQ assay amplified TCRB CDR3 from up to about 2 ug DNA. Assay used: immunoSEQ multiplex PCR; TCRdb lists only in-frame clones, some missing. The sample yields around 96,000 clones, about four fifths seen once. Trimming cost V 2 bases and J 9 bases, with 9 bases left between them. CDR3 size: 12 residues. The germline gives CDR1 SGHRS, CDR2 YFSETQ. The clonotype comes from a human donor with glioblastoma. The sample here was blood, taken before dendritic cell vaccination. V usage is TRBV5-1 and J usage is TRBJ2-1, with D tentatively TRBD2 (5 bases). CDR3 loop: CASSFPEAEQFF. CDR3 DNA: TGCGCCAGCAGCTTCCCGGAGGCTGAGCAGTTCTTC.